Listed here are 19 T cell receptor beta chains from one sample, sequenced in a study of CD8 T cells in Susac syndrome. A quantity of roughly 0.5 to 1 ug RNA underwent reverse transcription using random hexamers. TCRdb re-derived calls from the immunoSEQ multiplex PCR reads in MiXCR, one entry per CDR3 protein. This sample carries about 300,000 distinct CDR3 sequences, 70% to 90% of them seen once, and the ten largest clones take around 0.2%. The sequencing input was CD8+ T cells from PBMCs. The receptors were gathered from a human donor with multiple sclerosis.

The chain employs TRBV9 and TRBJ1-2; perhaps TRBD1 as D (6 bases). The CDR3 loop spans 16 amino acids. The germline V gene encodes CDR1 SGDLS and CDR2 YYNGEE. V was clipped by 0 bases and J by 1 base, with 13 bases between them. CDR3 loop: CASSVDIRGHNYGYTF. Here the CDR3 DNA reads TGTGCCAGCAGCGTAGATATCAGGGGCCATAACTATGGCTACACCTTC.

The chain couples TRBV7-2 to TRBJ2-2; 10 bases agree with TRBD2. Germline V gives CDR1 SGHTA, CDR2 FQGNSA. CDR3 size: 17 residues. V lost 2 bases to trimming and J lost 1 base; unmatched junction nucleotides: 4. Written as DNA, the CDR3 is TGTGCCAGCAGCTTACTAGCGGGAGTGGGGAACACCGGGGAGCTGTTTTTT. This translates into CASSLLAGVGNTGELFF.

The chain combines TRBV24-1 with TRBJ2-2; weak D call: TRBD2 (5 bases). V was shortened by 3 bases and J by 2 bases, with 12 bases between the two germline ends. Germline CDR1 KGHDR, CDR2 SFDVKD. The CDR3 spans 16 residues. In DNA, the CDR3 is TGTGCCACCAGTGATGTGAGGGTTGGAAACACCGGGGAGCTGTTTTTT. Protein product: CATSDVRVGNTGELFF.

The J gene is TRBJ2-6, the V gene TRBV12-3 or TRBV12-4, with a tentative D call TRBD1 (5 bases). V was trimmed by 3 bases and J by 0 bases, leaving 18 bases between them. The CDR3 extends over 19 amino acids. CDR3 sequence reads: CASSLGQGKTHSGANVLTF. The CDR3 DNA reads as TGTGCCAGCAGTTTGGGGCAGGGTAAGACCCACTCTGGGGCCAACGTCCTGACTTTC.

V usage is TRBV4-3 and J usage is TRBJ2-1; possibly TRBD1 for D (5 bases). This CDR3 has 15 residues. Trimming stripped 1 base from V and 3 bases from J, with 10 bases between. The germline V gene encodes CDR1 LGHNA and CDR2 YSLEER. CDR3 sequence reads: CASSQGTSIYNEQFF. CDR3 bases: TGCGCCAGCAGCCAAGGGACAAGTATCTACAATGAGCAGTTCTTC.

The chain employs TRBV19 and TRBJ2-7; the D is unclear. This CDR3 is 14 amino acids long. V was clipped by 5 bases and J by 0 bases, with 11 bases between them. Germline CDR1 LNHDA, CDR2 SQIVND (reference sequence). The CDR3: CASSVLGLSYEQYF. In nucleotides, the CDR3 is TGTGCCAGTAGTGTCCTCGGCCTCTCCTACGAGCAGTACTTC.

This chain connects TRBV20-1 to TRBJ2-4; D gene ambiguous. V lost 2 bases and J lost 1, with 3 bases in between. Per the germline V gene, CDR1 is DFQATT and CDR2 is SNEGSKA (reference sequence). This CDR3 comprises 12 residues. CDR3: CSARTAKNIQYF. The CDR3 region has the DNA TGCAGTGCTAGAACGGCCAAAAACATTCAGTACTTC.

This chain uses TRBV27 with TRBJ2-2; tentatively, D is TRBD2 (6 bases). Germline lookup yields CDR1 MNHEY and CDR2 SMNVEV (reference sequence). The CDR3 runs to 14 residues. V lost 3 bases and J 6 bases, leaving 11 bases between the germline ends. The CDR3 protein is CASSFGSGAGELFF. The CDR3 DNA follows: TGTGCCAGCAGTTTTGGTAGCGGCGCCGGGGAGCTGTTTTTT.

This chain links TRBV7-6 with TRBJ2-1; D not resolved. This CDR3 has 16 amino acids. Germline V CDR1 and CDR2: SGHVS, FNYEAQ. The ends were cut back, 8 bases at V and 7 bases at J, with 24 bases in the middle. The CDR3 nucleotides read TGTGCCAGCGGGTTCGAGGCTCCCCGAGTGGGTAATGAGCAGTTCTTC. Translation: CASGFEAPRVGNEQFF.

This chain joins TRBV20-1 and TRBJ2-1; 14 positions agree with TRBD2. The CDR3 runs to 16 residues. V lost 8 bases to trimming and J lost 8 bases; unmatched junction nucleotides: 14. From germline, CDR1 is DFQATT and CDR2 SNEGSKA (reference sequence). Here the CDR3 reads CSLTNAGTSGSDEQFF. CDR3 sequence (DNA): TGCAGTCTAACCAATGCCGGGACTAGCGGGAGCGATGAGCAGTTCTTC.

This clonotype is a singleton in its sample. The chain uses TRBV6-5 and TRBJ2-1; the match to TRBD2 covers 8 bases. This CDR3 has 15 amino acids. Per the germline V gene, CDR1 is MNHEY and CDR2 is SVGAGI. Unmatched junction bases numbered 9, after V lost 6 bases and J lost 5 bases. Written as DNA, the CDR3 is TGTGCCAGCAGGCACGGGACTAGGGGGAACAATGAGCAGTTCTTC. Protein: CASRHGTRGNNEQFF.

The chain uses TRBV10-3 and TRBJ1-1, with D possibly TRBD1 on 6 matching bases. The V and J ends lost 3 bases and 0 bases respectively, with 11 bases between them. Germline lookup yields CDR1 ENHRY and CDR2 SYGVKD. The CDR3 consists of 15 residues. In DNA, the CDR3 is TGTGCCATCAGTGACCACAGGGAAGTGAACACTGAAGCTTTCTTT. Encoded protein: CAISDHREVNTEAFF.

For the CDR3, the DNA is TGTGCCAGCAGCCGGGGGACAGGGATCGCCAAAAACATTCAGTACTTC. This sequence encodes CASSRGTGIAKNIQYF. The V gene is TRBV5-8, the J gene TRBJ2-4; TRBD1 matches at 9 bases. Germline loops: CDR1 SGHTS, CDR2 YDEGEE. The CDR3 consists of 16 residues. The J segment lost 1 base and the V segment lost 4 bases, leaving 6 bases of the junction unmatched.

The chain uses TRBV27 and TRBJ2-7; D remains ambiguous. Deletions cut 1 base from V and 0 bases from J, with 7 bases between. This CDR3 has 14 residues. The germline gives CDR1 MNHEY, CDR2 SMNVEV (reference sequence). CDR3 DNA sequence: TGTGCCAGCAGTTTATTCGTCAGCTCCTACGAGCAGTACTTC. Translated: CASSLFVSSYEQYF.

This clonotype was seen only a few times. V usage is TRBV12-3 or TRBV12-4 and J usage is TRBJ2-1; no definite D call. Trimming left V 3 bases short and J 9 bases short, with 3 bases between. The CDR3 runs to 10 residues. CDR3: CASSFPEQFF. DNA of the CDR3: TGTGCCAGCAGTTTTCCTGAGCAGTTCTTC.

This rearrangement joins TRBV24-1 to TRBJ2-3; 7 bases align to TRBD1. V was pared by 4 bases and J by 1 base, with 1 base of the junction left unmatched. The CDR3 is 14 residues long. Per the germline V gene, CDR1 is KGHDR and CDR2 is SFDVKD. DNA for the CDR3: TGTGCCACCAGTGAGGGGACAGGCACAGATACGCAGTATTTT. Protein sequence: CATSEGTGTDTQYF.

This chain uses TRBV28 with TRBJ2-7; D ambiguous. The CDR3 is 10 amino acids. The V gene lost 2 bases and the J gene lost 9 bases, with 5 bases spanning the gap. The germline CDR1 and CDR2 sequences are MDHEN and SYDVKM. The DNA of the CDR3 is TGTGCCAGCAGTTTAGGGGTGCAGTACTTC. This gives the protein CASSLGVQYF.

The genes are TRBV7-9 and TRBJ2-5; TRBD2 matches 9 bases. Germline CDR1 is SEHNR and CDR2 is FQNEAQ (reference sequence). CDR3 size: 16 residues. J lost 1 base, V lost 5 bases, and 8 bases had no gene match. DNA for the CDR3: TGTGCCAGCAGCCCCAAAGCGGGACTAGCCCAAGAGACCCAGTACTTC. Its translation is CASSPKAGLAQETQYF.

The chain joins TRBV19 to TRBJ1-6; D not resolved. The V end lost 5 bases, the J end lost 0 bases, and 5 bases lay between the germline ends. There are 14 residues in the CDR3. Germline V gives CDR1 LNHDA, CDR2 SQIVND (reference sequence). In DNA form, the CDR3 reads TGTGCCAGTAGTGCGGACTCCTATAATTCACCCCTCCACTTT. It yields the protein CASSADSYNSPLHF.